These T cell receptor beta chains were read from a single sample in a study of regulatory T cells in long-lasting Graves disease. MiXCR, applied by TCRdb to the multiplex PCR reads, yields one record per CDR3 protein. Of a few hundred thousand distinct CDR3 sequences listed, roughly 23% are singletons. Sequences were derived from peripheral blood mononuclear cells (PBMCs), sampled when the disease was refractory, from a patient treated with antithyroid drugs. The receptors shown here come from a female donor with Graves disease. The CDR3 runs from the conserved cysteine through the conserved F or W. Fields, in order: clone size, J gene, D gene, CDR3 length, V gene, CDR3 DNA, CDR3 protein. D genes are given only for firm matches. The size entry is marked missing in some rows and otherwise reads once, few, many or a size class.

>NA|TRBJ2-1|NA|13|TRBV3-1
TGTGCCAGCAGCCAAGTCCCCTACAATGAGCAGTTCTTC
CASSQVPYNEQFF
>NA|TRBJ1-4|NA|16|TRBV5-5
TGTGCCAGCAGCTCACAGATATTCGCAACTAATGAAAAACTGTTTTTT
CASSSQIFATNEKLFF
>many|TRBJ1-2|NA|12|TRBV12-3/TRBV12-4
TGTGCCAGCAGTTACGACAGATATGGCTACACCTTC
CASSYDRYGYTF
>few|TRBJ2-7|NA|11|TRBV24-1
TGTGCCACTAGTAGCTCCTACGAGCAGTACTTC
CATSSSYEQYF
>once|TRBJ1-3|NA|15|TRBV7-3
TGTGCCAGCAGCCCGTCCTGGTTTTCTGGAAACACCATATATTTT
CASSPSWFSGNTIYF
>NA|TRBJ1-1|TRBD1|17|TRBV5-1
TGCGCCAGCAGCACTAACAGGGGGCCGGGGCGGAACACTGAAGCTTTCTTT
CASSTNRGPGRNTEAFF
>NA|TRBJ2-2|NA|13|TRBV10-3
TGTGCCACCAACCGGGTAGACACCGGGGAGCTGTTTTTT
CATNRVDTGELFF
>NA|TRBJ2-5|NA|17|TRBV3-1
TGTGCCAGCAGCCAAGGTCCCGAGACCCTCCTAAAAGAGACCCAGTACTTC
CASSQGPETLLKETQYF
>many|TRBJ1-2|TRBD1|12|TRBV6-1
TGTGCCAGCAGTGTTCCGAGGGGACAGCCCGAGTTC
CASSVPRGQPEF
>NA|TRBJ2-7|TRBD1|13|TRBV11-2
TGTGCCAGCAGCCCCTCCCCCCCACAGGGGGAGTACTTC
CASSPSPPQGEYF
>once|TRBJ1-5|NA|13|TRBV5-5
TGTGCCAGCAGGATCACAGTAAATCAGCCCCAGCATTTT
CASRITVNQPQHF
>many|TRBJ1-1|NA|15|TRBV12-3/TRBV12-4
TGTGCCAGCAGCCCCTCGAGCGGGGGGGTCACTGAAGCTTTCTTT
CASSPSSGGVTEAFF
>many|TRBJ1-5|TRBD1|14|TRBV2
TGTGCCAGCCGAGCATCAGGGGGAGGTCAGCCCCAGCATTTT
CASRASGGGQPQHF
>few|TRBJ1-5|NA|13|TRBV7-2
TGTGCCAGCAGCTTCGAGTACTTCCAGCCCCAGCATTTT
CASSFEYFQPQHF
>many|TRBJ1-5|NA|17|TRBV12-3/TRBV12-4
TGTGCCAGCAGTTTGTTCGACAGCTTTACTAGCAATCAGCCCCAGCATTTT
CASSLFDSFTSNQPQHF
>NA|TRBJ2-1|NA|18|TRBV24-1
TGTGCCACCAGTGACGCCCGGTTGAGATTCTCCTCCTACAATGAGCAGTTCTTC
CATSDARLRFSSYNEQFF
>NA|TRBJ1-1|NA|13|TRBV19
TGTGCCAGTAGTGAGGTTATGAACACTGAAGCTTTCTTT
CASSEVMNTEAFF
>few|TRBJ2-2|NA|17|TRBV28
TGTGCCAGCATCTACCTTGAGGGAAAGAGGGAAGGCGGGGAGCTGTTTTTT
CASIYLEGKREGGELFF
>many|TRBJ1-4|NA|15|TRBV9
TGTGCCAGCAGCGTAGAGGCAGGTACCTATGAAAAACTGTTTTTT
CASSVEAGTYEKLFF
>few|TRBJ2-3|TRBD2|16|TRBV28
TGTGCCAGCAGTTCCTCCCTAGCGGGGGGCACAGATACGCAGTATTTT
CASSSSLAGGTDTQYF
>many|TRBJ2-7|NA|15|TRBV11-3
TGTGCCAGCAGCTTAGGAGGAGACACCACATACGAGCAGTACTTC
CASSLGGDTTYEQYF
>few|TRBJ2-2|TRBD2|16|TRBV7-2
TGTGCCAGCAGCACGACTAGCGGGGGGGCCACCGGGGAGCTGTTTTTT
CASSTTSGGATGELFF
>NA|TRBJ2-2|NA|12|TRBV6-1
TGTGCCAGCAGTCTTCCGATCGGGGAGCTGTTTTTT
CASSLPIGELFF
>few|TRBJ1-1|TRBD1|14|TRBV19
TGTGCCAGTCTTCAGGGGACAGGGTCTACTGAAGCTTTCTTT
CASLQGTGSTEAFF
>many|TRBJ2-7|TRBD2|15|TRBV7-2
TGTGCCAGCAGCTTAGTTCTAGCGGGAAGGTACGAGCAGTACTTC
CASSLVLAGRYEQYF
>NA|TRBJ1-5|NA|16|TRBV5-1
TGCGCCAGCAGCTTGGACCAGAGGGGGGAGAACCAGCCCCAGCATTTT
CASSLDQRGENQPQHF
>many|TRBJ1-4|NA|14|TRBV2
TGTGCCAGCAGGAGAACAGCGGAAGGGGAAAAACTGTTTTTT
CASRRTAEGEKLFF
>NA|TRBJ2-4|TRBD2|15|TRBV3-1
TGTGCCAGCAGCCAAGCGGTCGAGCGGGAGAACATTCAGTACTTC
CASSQAVERENIQYF
>few|TRBJ1-1|NA|14|TRBV30
TGTGCCTCTCGCCCGGGGCGGGTGAACACTGAAGCTTTCTTT
CASRPGRVNTEAFF
>few|TRBJ1-1|NA|12|TRBV20-1
TGCAGTGCTAGTCAGGGTTGGGCTGAAGCTTTCTTT
CSASQGWAEAFF
>NA|TRBJ2-7|NA|13|TRBV27
TGTGCCAGCACCACCGTCGGCCGCCACGAGCAGTACTTC
CASTTVGRHEQYF
>many|TRBJ1-6|NA|12|TRBV7-2
TGTGCCAGCTCCCACCCCCAGTCACCCCTCCACTTT
CASSHPQSPLHF
>few|TRBJ1-5|NA|13|TRBV29-1
TGCAGCGTTGAATGGCAGAAGAATCAGCCCCAGCATTTT
CSVEWQKNQPQHF
>many|TRBJ1-1|NA|14|TRBV19
TGTGCCAGTAGTCCCGGACAGATAAACACTGAAGCTTTCTTT
CASSPGQINTEAFF
>NA|TRBJ2-4|TRBD1|15|TRBV10-3
TGTGCCATCAGTTCAGGGGGCGCAGGCAAAAACATTCAGTACTTC
CAISSGGAGKNIQYF
>NA|TRBJ2-7|NA|14|TRBV5-1
TGCGCCAGCAGCCGGGAACAAAAAGTCGAAGAGCAGTACTTC
CASSREQKVEEQYF
>NA|TRBJ1-2|NA|12|TRBV29-1
TGCAGCGTTGAACCGGGGGCGCTTGGCTACACCTTC
CSVEPGALGYTF
>few|TRBJ2-2|NA|14|TRBV30
TGTGCCTGGAGTACAGGGACGAACACCGGGGAGCTGTTTTTT
CAWSTGTNTGELFF
>NA|TRBJ2-7|TRBD2|15|TRBV7-2
TGTGCCAGCTCCCGGCGGCGGGGGGGCTTTTACGAGCAGTACTTC
CASSRRRGGFYEQYF
>NA|TRBJ1-2|NA|13|TRBV6-1
TGTGCCAGCACCTTGGACAGAAACTATGGCTACACCTTC
CASTLDRNYGYTF
>few|TRBJ1-1|NA|16|TRBV15
TGTGCCACCAGCAGAGACAATGACAGAAGAAACACTGAAGCTTTCTTT
CATSRDNDRRNTEAFF
>NA|TRBJ1-6|NA|14|TRBV12-3/TRBV12-4
TGTGCCAGCAGTTTAAGGTCCTATAATTCACCCCTCCACTTT
CASSLRSYNSPLHF
>few|TRBJ2-2|TRBD1|18|TRBV27
TGTGCCAGCAGTTTATCGGGGCTCAGAGGGGGCGGGACCGGGGAGCTGTTTTTT
CASSLSGLRGGGTGELFF
>few|TRBJ2-2|NA|13|TRBV7-7
TGTGCTAGCAGCCTGGACTCCTCCGGGGAGCTGTTTTTT
CASSLDSSGELFF
>many|TRBJ2-7|TRBD1|15|TRBV12-3/TRBV12-4
TGTGCCAGCAGTCCCCCGGGACAGGGGTCCTACGAGCAGTACTTC
CASSPPGQGSYEQYF
>many|TRBJ2-5|NA|12|TRBV20-1
TGCAGTGCTAATAAGGGACAAGAGACCCAGTACTTC
CSANKGQETQYF
>NA|TRBJ1-5|NA|14|TRBV6-1
TGTGCCAGCAGCCCCTGGGGGGTCAATCAGCCCCAGCATTTT
CASSPWGVNQPQHF
>many|TRBJ1-1|NA|11|TRBV20-1
TGCAGTGCTAGAGGAGGCGGGGGAGCTTTCTTT
CSARGGGGAFF
>NA|TRBJ2-5|NA|14|TRBV28
TGTGCCAGCAGCATCCTGCAGGGTACTAATGGGCAGTACTTC
CASSILQGTNGQYF
>few|TRBJ2-2|NA|14|TRBV30
TGTGCCTGGAGTCTCTATGCGGGGAGAGGGGAGCTGTTTTTT
CAWSLYAGRGELFF
>few|TRBJ2-2|TRBD2|14|TRBV5-1
TGCGCCAGCAGCTTGGATGGGGGGGCCGGGGAGCTGTTTTTT
CASSLDGGAGELFF
>many|TRBJ1-4|NA|14|TRBV7-8
TGTGCCAGCAGCTTATTTATTGGGAATGAAAAACTGTTTTTT
CASSLFIGNEKLFF
>many|TRBJ1-5|NA|13|TRBV2
TGTGCCAGCAGGGCGGGAACCAATCAGCCCCAGCATTTT
CASRAGTNQPQHF